The clone carrying this T cell receptor beta chain was detected a few times. The sample belongs to a study of CD8 T cells in ankylosing spondylitis. CDR3 length equals 12 residues. The germline V gene has CDR1 DFQATT and CDR2 SNEGSKA (reference sequence). TCRdb recomputed calls from the 5' RACE reads with MiXCR, one row per CDR3 protein. This table has under 120,000 distinct CDR3 sequences, 24% appearing once. The sequenced sample was synovial fluid, either unsorted or a sorted T cell fraction (not recorded which). This sequence joins TRBV20-1 and TRBJ2-1; the match to TRBD2 covers 8 bases. The sequence was collected from a male donor with ankylosing spondylitis. The CDR3 DNA sequence: TGCAGCTTGGGACTAGAGGTCGATGAGCAGTTCTTC. Translated: CSLGLEVDEQFF.